This T cell receptor (beta chain) appears in the sequencing data of a study of shared clonotypes between healthy human individuals. TCRdb's copy holds only in-frame clones and misses some; the assay was immunoSEQ multiplex PCR. Of roughly 520,000 clones listed, roughly 95% were seen once; the top ten hold approximately 0.067%. The length of the CDR3 is 15 residues. The sample holds one count of this clone. This chain connects TRBV23-1 to TRBJ2-5; D gene ambiguous. The assigned J gene may be wrong: the sequence end matches TRBJ2-7 better. TRBV23-1 is classed as an ORF, of uncertain function. The TCR was taken from a woman aged 25 to 39 in good health. Specimen: naive CD4+ T cells sorted from blood. Subset meaning: CD45RA+ positively selected. This CDR3 reads CASSHPDGERHEQYF. The CDR3 DNA sequence: TGCGCCAGCAGTCACCCGGACGGCGAGAGGCACGAGCAGTACTTC.